The 22 T cell receptor beta chains listed next were all sequenced from one sample in a study of blood T cell repertoires in COVID-19. Assay: immunoSEQ multiplex PCR; the TCRdb copy retains only in-frame clones and omits some. The profile shows about 240,000 clones, around 87% of them singletons. Sequenced input: peripheral blood. These receptors were taken from a man between 60 and 75 years old who had recovered from COVID-19.

The chain links TRBV10-3 to TRBJ2-2, with D maybe TRBD1 (6 bases). The CDR3 covers 13 residues. Germline CDR1 ENHRY, CDR2 SYGVKD. V gave up 6 bases and J gave up 8 bases, with 13 bases separating them. The CDR3 nucleotides are TGTGCCATCAGCCAGGCCAGGGGAGGGGAGCTGTTTTTT. Translation: CAISQARGGELFF.

This clone was seen a few times. V usage is TRBV30 and J usage is TRBJ1-6; no definite D call. Germline assignment: CDR1 GTSNPN and CDR2 SVGIG (reference sequence). The V end was cut by 1 base, the J end by 10 bases, with 11 bases between. This CDR3 spans 13 amino acids. The CDR3 here is CAWSGRVGSPLHF. The CDR3 DNA reads as TGTGCCTGGAGTGGGAGGGTAGGGTCACCCCTCCACTTT.

The chain carries TRBV2 and TRBJ1-4, with 7 positions matching TRBD1. CDR1 SNHLY and CDR2 FYNNEI come from the germline V gene. This CDR3 region has 14 residues. V lost 10 bases, J lost 4 bases, and 9 bases stayed unmatched. The CDR3 spells CATNTGQYNEKLFF. The CDR3 coding sequence is TGTGCCACAAATACGGGACAGTATAATGAAAAACTGTTTTTT.

The rearrangement joins TRBV9 to TRBJ2-3; 9 bases fit TRBD1. Germline lookup yields CDR1 SGDLS and CDR2 YYNGEE. With V trimmed by 6 bases and J by 6 bases, 5 bases remained unmatched. The CDR3 loop spans 13 amino acids. The CDR3: CASNPGQGDTQYF. DNA of the CDR3: TGTGCCAGCAACCCTGGACAGGGGGATACGCAGTATTTT.

This clone showed up just a few times. The chain combines TRBV2 with TRBJ1-1; TRBD1 might be the D (5 bases). CDR1 and CDR2 from the germline V gene are SNHLY and FYNNEI. CDR3 size: 15 residues. The germline V and J ends were trimmed by 5 bases and 0 bases, with 13 bases remaining between them. The CDR3 nucleotides read TGTGCCAGCAGTAGGGGCAGGTCAATGAACACTGAAGCTTTCTTT. Translating gives CASSRGRSMNTEAFF.

The rearrangement links TRBV5-4 to TRBJ2-5, with 7 positions matching TRBD2. Germline trimming cut 4 bases from V and 4 bases from J; bases unmatched to any gene: 4. The germline CDR1 and CDR2 sequences are SGHNT and YYREEE (reference sequence). The CDR3 runs 13 residues. The CDR3 spells CASSAGVRETQYF. The CDR3 bases are TGTGCCAGCAGCGCGGGGGTTCGAGAGACCCAGTACTTC.

DNA of the CDR3: TGTGCCAGCAGCTTTAGTCCGAGCGGAAACACCGGGGAGCTGTTTTTT. Protein: CASSFSPSGNTGELFF. The chain is built from TRBV5-5 and TRBJ2-2, with D tentatively TRBD2 (5 bases). The V and J ends lost 2 bases and 2 bases respectively, with 13 bases between them. The V gene's germline CDR1 is SGHKS and CDR2 YYEKEE (reference sequence). This CDR3 has 16 amino acids.

The chain links TRBV7-9 to TRBJ2-7; TRBD2 matches at 10 bases. Germline trimming cut 0 bases from V and 7 bases from J; bases unmatched to any gene: 6. The CDR3 length is 15 residues. Per germline, CDR1 SEHNR and CDR2 FQNEAQ (reference sequence). The CDR3 sequence: CASSLASGGAGEQYF. CDR3 DNA sequence: TGTGCCAGCAGCTTAGCGAGCGGGGGGGCCGGAGAGCAGTACTTC.

The rearrangement joins TRBV2 to TRBJ2-3; the D gene is possibly TRBD2 (7 bases). Germline V gene data show CDR1 as SNHLY and CDR2 as FYNNEI. The CDR3 consists of 12 residues. Trimming took off 11 bases at V and 2 bases at J, with 11 bases between the two ends. CDR3 bases: TGTGCCGACGGGGGGCACACAGATACGCAGTATTTT. It specifies CADGGHTDTQYF.

The rearrangement uses TRBV7-9 and TRBJ2-3, with D possibly matching TRBD1 (5 bases). Trimming removed 5 bases from V and 6 bases from J, with 12 bases in between. This CDR3 is 13 amino acids long. Germline values: CDR1 SEHNR, CDR2 FQNEAQ (reference sequence). The CDR3 DNA sequence: TGTGCCAGCAGCCCACAGGTGGTTGATACGCAGTATTTT. This translates into CASSPQVVDTQYF.

The chain is built from TRBV7-9 and TRBJ1-4; perhaps TRBD1 as D (6 bases). Per germline, CDR1 SEHNR and CDR2 FQNEAQ (reference sequence). The V end lost 3 bases, the J end lost 6 bases, and 14 bases lay between the germline ends. The CDR3 runs 15 residues. The CDR3 DNA reads as TGTGCCAGCAGCTTGGCCGGGGGGCAGGATGAAAAACTGTTTTTT. Translating it yields CASSLAGGQDEKLFF.

This clone came up a few times. This rearrangement joins TRBV5-5 to TRBJ1-4, with D unresolved. Germline V gene lookup returns CDR1 SGHKS and CDR2 YYEKEE (reference sequence). CDR3 size: 13 residues. Deletions cut 5 bases from V and 6 bases from J, with 11 bases between. This CDR3 reads CASSLYIDEKLFF. The CDR3 DNA sequence: TGTGCCAGCAGTTTATACATCGATGAAAAACTGTTTTTT.

This chain connects TRBV9 to TRBJ2-4, with TRBD2 matching 7 bases. Per germline, CDR1 SGDLS and CDR2 YYNGEE. With 0 bases clipped from V and 14 bases from J, the junction kept 8 bases outside the gene matches. The CDR3 runs to 13 residues. CDR3 in DNA: TGTGCCAGCAGCGTAGCCCCGGGCGGACTAGAGTACTTC. It encodes CASSVAPGGLEYF.

The chain joins TRBV6-2 or TRBV6-3 to TRBJ2-7; 9 positions match TRBD1. The ends lost 5 bases at V and 3 bases at J; junction bases unmatched: 17. The CDR3 totals 18 residues. Germline CDR1 is MNHEY and CDR2 is SVGEGT. The CDR3 bases are TGTGCCAGCAGTCGTCCCGGGACAGGGAACAACGCCGACTACGAGCAGTACTTC. Translation gives CASSRPGTGNNADYEQYF.

This chain connects TRBV18 to TRBJ2-1; possible D gene TRBD1, 5 bases. V dropped 3 bases and J dropped 9 bases, with 15 bases sitting between them. The CDR3 sequence is 14 residues long. Looked up from germline, CDR1 is KGHSH and CDR2 is LQKENI. DNA for the CDR3: TGTGCCAGCTCACCGCCAGGGAAAACCGTTGAGCAGTTCTTC. Translated: CASSPPGKTVEQFF.

V usage is TRBV28 and J usage is TRBJ2-5; D perhaps matches TRBD1 (5 bases). The ends were cut back, 7 bases at V and 5 bases at J, with 5 bases in the middle. The germline gives CDR1 MDHEN, CDR2 SYDVKM. The CDR3 is made up of 10 amino acids. This CDR3 reads CASKGETQYF. The CDR3 DNA sequence: TGTGCCAGCAAGGGGGAGACCCAGTACTTC.

This rearrangement joins TRBV9 to TRBJ1-1, with 7 bases fitting TRBD1. CDR1 and CDR2 (germline): SGDLS, YYNGEE. V was pared by 1 base and J by 2 bases, with 5 bases of the junction left unmatched. CDR3 length equals 15 residues. The DNA for the CDR3 is TGTGCCAGCAGCGTAACTGGGACAGACAACACTGAAGCTTTCTTT. It codes for CASSVTGTDNTEAFF.

This sequence joins TRBV6-5 and TRBJ1-4; TRBD1 matches at 10 bases. Germline-derived CDR1 and CDR2 are MNHEY and SVGAGI. The CDR3 spans 14 residues. The V segment lost 6 bases and the J segment 3 bases; nucleotides outside the gene matches: 1. The CDR3 coding sequence is TGTGCCAGCAGGGACAGGGGGGCTAATGAAAAACTGTTTTTT. This codes for CASRDRGANEKLFF.

The chain links TRBV30 to TRBJ2-3; the match to TRBD2 covers 13 bases. This CDR3 spans 17 amino acids. Trimming cost V 0 bases and J 0 bases; bases outside gene matches: 3. CDR1 is GTSNPN and CDR2 is SVGIG in the germline V gene (reference sequence). Here the CDR3 reads CAWSVTSGGTSTDTQYF. The CDR3 DNA is TGTGCCTGGAGTGTGACTAGCGGGGGGACTAGCACAGATACGCAGTATTTT.

The chain combines TRBV13 with TRBJ2-3; 14 positions match TRBD2. The CDR3 sequence is 21 residues long. With V trimmed by 5 bases and J by 0 bases, 16 bases remained unmatched. Per the germline V gene, CDR1 is PRHDT and CDR2 is FYEKMQ (reference sequence). The DNA for the CDR3 is TGTGCCAGCAGCACAGAAGGTGGGGGACTAGCGGGAGTAATAAGCACAGATACGCAGTATTTT. Amino acid sequence: CASSTEGGGLAGVISTDTQYF.

The chain has TRBV2 and TRBJ2-3; TRBD2 aligns across 16 bases. The CDR3 length is 17 residues. J lost 5 bases, V lost 5 bases, and 7 bases had no gene match. CDR1 is SNHLY, CDR2 FYNNEI, per germline. CDR3 amino acids: CASSRPGLAGGKDTQYF. CDR3 nucleotides: TGTGCCAGCAGTCGACCGGGACTAGCGGGGGGGAAAGATACGCAGTATTTT. The entire variable domain, with the rest obtained from reference TRBV2 and TRBJ2-3, is as follows: EPEVTQTPSHQVTQMGQEVILRCVPISNHLYFYWYRQILGQKVEFLVSFYNNEISEKSEIFDDQFSVERPDGSNFTLKIRSTKLEDSAMYFCASSRPGLAGGKDTQYFGPGTRLTVL.

This clone is a singleton in its sample. The chain's CDR3 is CASSLRQSSNQPQHF. The CDR3 DNA reads TGTGCCAGCAGTTTACGACAGTCCAGCAATCAGCCCCAGCATTTT. V usage is TRBV27 and J usage is TRBJ1-5; a weak D match, TRBD1 (5 bases). Per germline, CDR1 MNHEY and CDR2 SMNVEV (reference sequence). V lost 2 bases and J 1 base, leaving 9 bases between the germline ends. The CDR3 runs to 15 residues.